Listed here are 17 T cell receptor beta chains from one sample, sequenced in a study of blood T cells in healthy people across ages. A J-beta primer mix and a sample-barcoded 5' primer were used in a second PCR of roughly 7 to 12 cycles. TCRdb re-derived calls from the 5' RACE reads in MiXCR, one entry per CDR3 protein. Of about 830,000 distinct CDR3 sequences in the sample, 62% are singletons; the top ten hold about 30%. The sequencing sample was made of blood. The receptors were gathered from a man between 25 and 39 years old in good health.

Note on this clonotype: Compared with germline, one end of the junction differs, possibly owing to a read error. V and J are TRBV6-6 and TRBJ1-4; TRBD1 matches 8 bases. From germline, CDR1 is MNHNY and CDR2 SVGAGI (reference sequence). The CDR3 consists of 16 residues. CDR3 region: CASSYFKSTGGEKLFF. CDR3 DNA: TGTGCCAGCAGCTACTTTAAGTCTACAGGGGGTGAAAAACTGTTTTTT.

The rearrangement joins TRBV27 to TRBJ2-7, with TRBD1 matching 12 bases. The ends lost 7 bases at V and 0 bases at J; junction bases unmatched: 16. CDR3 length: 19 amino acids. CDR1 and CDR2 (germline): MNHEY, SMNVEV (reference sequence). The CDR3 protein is CASINSGTGGVGSSYEQYF. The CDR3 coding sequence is TGTGCCAGCATAAATTCCGGGACAGGGGGCGTCGGGAGCTCCTACGAGCAGTACTTC.

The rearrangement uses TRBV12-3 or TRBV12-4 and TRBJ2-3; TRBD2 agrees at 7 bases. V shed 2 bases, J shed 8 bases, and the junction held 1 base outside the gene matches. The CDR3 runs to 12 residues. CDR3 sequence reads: CASSLRGGTQYF. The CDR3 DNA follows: TGTGCCAGCAGTTTACGCGGGGGTACGCAGTATTTT.

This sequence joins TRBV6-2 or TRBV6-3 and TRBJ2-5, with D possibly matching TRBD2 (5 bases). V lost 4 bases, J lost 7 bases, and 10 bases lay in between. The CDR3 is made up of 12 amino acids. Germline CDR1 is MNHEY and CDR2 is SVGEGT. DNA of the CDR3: TGTGCCAGCAGTTTCGGGGAGCGGACCCAGTACTTC. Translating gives CASSFGERTQYF.

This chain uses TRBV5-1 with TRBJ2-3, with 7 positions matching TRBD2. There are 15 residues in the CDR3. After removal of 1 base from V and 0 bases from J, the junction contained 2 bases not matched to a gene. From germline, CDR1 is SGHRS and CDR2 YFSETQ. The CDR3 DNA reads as TGCGCCAGCAGCTTGACTAGCGAGAGCACAGATACGCAGTATTTT. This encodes CASSLTSESTDTQYF. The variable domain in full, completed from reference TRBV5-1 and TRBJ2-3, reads KAGVTQTPRYLIKTRGQQVTLSCSPISGHRSVSWYQQTPGQGLQFLFEYFSETQRNKGNFPGRFSGRQFSNSRSEMNVSTLELGDSALYLCASSLTSESTDTQYFGPGTRLTVL.

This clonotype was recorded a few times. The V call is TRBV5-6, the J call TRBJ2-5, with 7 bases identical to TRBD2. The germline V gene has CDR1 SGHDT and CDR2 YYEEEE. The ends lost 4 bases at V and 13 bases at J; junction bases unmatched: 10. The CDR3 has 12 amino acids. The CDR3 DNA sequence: TGTGCCAGCAGCACCGCCCGAGTAGCGGGGTACTTC. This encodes CASSTARVAGYF. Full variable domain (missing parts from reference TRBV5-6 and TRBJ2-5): DAGVTQSPTHLIKTRGQQVTLRCSPKSGHDTVSWYQQALGQGPQFIFQYYEEEERQRGNFPDRFSGHQFPNYSSELNVNALLLGDSALYLCASSTARVAGYFGPGTRLLVL.

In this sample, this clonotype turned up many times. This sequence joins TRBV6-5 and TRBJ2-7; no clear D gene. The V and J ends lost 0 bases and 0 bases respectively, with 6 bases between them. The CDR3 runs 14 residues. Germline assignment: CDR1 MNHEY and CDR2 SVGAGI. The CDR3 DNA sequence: TGTGCCAGCAGTTACTCCAGGAGCTCCTACGAGCAGTACTTC. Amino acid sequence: CASSYSRSSYEQYF.

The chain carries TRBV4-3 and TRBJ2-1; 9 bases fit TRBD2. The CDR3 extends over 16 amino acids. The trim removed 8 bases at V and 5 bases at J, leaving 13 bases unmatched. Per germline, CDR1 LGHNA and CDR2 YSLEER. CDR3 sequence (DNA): TGCGCCAGCCGGGAGGAGTTGCGGGGGGGTCACAATGAGCAGTTCTTC. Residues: CASREELRGGHNEQFF.

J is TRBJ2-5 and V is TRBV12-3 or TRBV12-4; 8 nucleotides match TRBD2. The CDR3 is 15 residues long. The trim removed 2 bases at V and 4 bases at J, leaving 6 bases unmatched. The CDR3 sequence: CASSLTSGGGETQYF. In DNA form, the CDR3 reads TGTGCCAGCAGTTTAACCAGCGGGGGTGGAGAGACCCAGTACTTC.

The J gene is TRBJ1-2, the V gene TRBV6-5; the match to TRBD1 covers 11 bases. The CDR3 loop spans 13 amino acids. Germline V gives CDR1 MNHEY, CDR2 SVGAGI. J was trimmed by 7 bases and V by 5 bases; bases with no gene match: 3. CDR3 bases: TGTGCCAGCAGTGGACAGGGGGCAGGTGGCTACACCTTC. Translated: CASSGQGAGGYTF.

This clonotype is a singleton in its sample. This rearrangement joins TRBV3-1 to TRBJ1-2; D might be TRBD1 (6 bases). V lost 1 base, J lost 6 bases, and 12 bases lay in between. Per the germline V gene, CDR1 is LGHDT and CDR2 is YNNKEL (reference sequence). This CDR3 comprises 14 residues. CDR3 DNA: TGTGCCAGCAGCCAAGGGACAGTGGGAAATGGCTACACCTTC. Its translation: CASSQGTVGNGYTF.

CDR3 in DNA: TGTGCCAGCAGCCAAGGGGGGGCTGGCTACACCTTC. This sequence encodes CASSQGGAGYTF. The genes are TRBV3-1 and TRBJ1-2, with a tentative D call TRBD1 (6 bases). The V gene's germline CDR1 is LGHDT and CDR2 YNNKEL (reference sequence). This CDR3 region has 12 residues. V was clipped by 1 base and J by 7 bases, with 7 bases between them.

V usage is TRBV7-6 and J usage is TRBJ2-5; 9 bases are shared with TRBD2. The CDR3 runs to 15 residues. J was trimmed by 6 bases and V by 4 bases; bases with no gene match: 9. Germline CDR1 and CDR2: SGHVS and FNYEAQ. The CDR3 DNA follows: TGTGCCAGCAGCTCCCCGGGGACTAGCAGTCAGACCCAGTACTTC. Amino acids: CASSSPGTSSQTQYF. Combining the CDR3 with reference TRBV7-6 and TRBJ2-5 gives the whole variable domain GAGVSQSPRYKVTKRGQDVALRCDPISGHVSLYWYRQALGQGPEFLTYFNYEAQQDKSGLPNDRFSAERPEGSISTLTIQRTEQRDSAMYRCASSSPGTSSQTQYFGPGTRLLVL.

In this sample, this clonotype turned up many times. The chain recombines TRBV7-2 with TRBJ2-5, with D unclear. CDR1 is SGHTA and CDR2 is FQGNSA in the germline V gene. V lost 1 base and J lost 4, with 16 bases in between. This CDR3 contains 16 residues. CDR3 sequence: CASSLGVGARRETQYF. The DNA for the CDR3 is TGTGCCAGCAGCTTAGGGGTCGGAGCGAGGAGAGAGACCCAGTACTTC.

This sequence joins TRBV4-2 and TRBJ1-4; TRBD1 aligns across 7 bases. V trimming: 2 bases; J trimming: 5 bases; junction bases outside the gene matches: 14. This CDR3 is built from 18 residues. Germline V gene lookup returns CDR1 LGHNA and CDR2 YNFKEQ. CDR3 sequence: CASSQQQTRDSVNEKLFF. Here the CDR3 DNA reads TGTGCCAGCAGCCAACAACAGACTCGGGACAGTGTGAATGAAAAACTGTTTTTT.

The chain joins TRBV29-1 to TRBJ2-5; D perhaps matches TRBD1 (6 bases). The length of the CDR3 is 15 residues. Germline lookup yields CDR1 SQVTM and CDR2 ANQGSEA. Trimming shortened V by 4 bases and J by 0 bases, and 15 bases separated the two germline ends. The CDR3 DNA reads TGCAGCGTTGTCCCAGAACAGGGAGACCAAGAGACCCAGTACTTC. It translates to CSVVPEQGDQETQYF. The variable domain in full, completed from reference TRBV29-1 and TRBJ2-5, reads SAVISQKPSRDICQRGTSLTIQCQVDSQVTMMFWYRQQPGQSLTLIATANQGSEATYESGFVIDKFPISRPNLTFSTLTVSNMSPEDSSIYLCSVVPEQGDQETQYFGPGTRLLVL.

The CDR3 is CASSQEGGVTDTQYF. Written as DNA, the CDR3 is TGTGCCAGCAGCCAAGAGGGGGGGGTCACAGATACGCAGTATTTT. The V call is TRBV3-1, the J call TRBJ2-3; 7 bases match TRBD2. The CDR3 runs 15 residues. Germline CDR1 reads LGHDT; CDR2 reads YNNKEL (reference sequence). Trimming removed 0 bases from V and 2 bases from J; junction bases left unmatched: 2.